Listed here is a single TCR beta chain. Its antigen is unidentified. One junction end does not reproduce the germline sequence, and a read error may be involved. This entry comes from a study of T cell responses to AZD1222 COVID-19 vaccine. Sequenced by immunoSEQ multiplex PCR; TCRdb stores in-frame clones only, minus some. The sample has fewer than 150,000 clones, roughly nine tenths seen once. Notes on the study in general: The study identified only a handful of AZD1222 recipients as seropositive at baseline.

This CDR3 comprises 16 residues. From germline, CDR1 is MNHNY and CDR2 SVGAGI (reference sequence). Here the sequenced sample was peripheral blood, taken 28 days after the second AZD1222 dose. V gene TRBV6-6 combines with J gene TRBJ1-1; tentatively, D is TRBD1 (5 bases). The source is an adult who received the AZD1222 COVID-19 vaccine. The CDR3 loop reads CASSYPDSLPNSEAFF. The CDR3 nucleotides read TGTGCCAGCAGTTACCCCGACAGTCTACCGAACTCTGAAGCTTTCTTT.